This T cell receptor beta chain was captured by sequencing in a study of cytomegalovirus exposure and HLA in healthy donors. General study findings and limits: Some V segments (TRBV6-2 and TRBV6-3 among them) were excluded as indistinguishable. Researchers reported in a later analysis that a missense DCLRE1C variant was tied to TCR beta V- and J-gene trimming. Altogether, some 170 TCR beta chains were recorded as cytomegalovirus-associated.

Germline loops: CDR1 SGHRS, CDR2 YFSETQ. The CDR3 runs 16 residues. V lost 4 bases to trimming and J lost 4 bases, with 20 bases between them. As regards this clone: Antigen: not known.

A multiplex PCR was run with 60 Vbeta primers and 13 Jbeta primers. How the authors handled the data: The count from a later analysis was 65 million to 90 million unique TCR beta chains, about 9.9 million of them shared. Libraries were prepared by immunoSEQ multiplex PCR; TCRdb keeps only in-frame clonotypes and omits some of them. That table furnishes V, J and clone size, whereas the DNA furnished D and trimming. Of about 96,000 clones in the sample, approximately 74% were seen once. Sequencing was carried out using PBMCs. J is TRBJ1-2 and V is TRBV5-1; D remains ambiguous. The source of this sequence is an older woman in good health and CMV-seropositive. CDR3 region: CASSPQNPGLIYGYTF. The CDR3 DNA follows: TGCGCCAGCAGCCCCCAGAATCCAGGCTTGATCTATGGCTACACCTTC.